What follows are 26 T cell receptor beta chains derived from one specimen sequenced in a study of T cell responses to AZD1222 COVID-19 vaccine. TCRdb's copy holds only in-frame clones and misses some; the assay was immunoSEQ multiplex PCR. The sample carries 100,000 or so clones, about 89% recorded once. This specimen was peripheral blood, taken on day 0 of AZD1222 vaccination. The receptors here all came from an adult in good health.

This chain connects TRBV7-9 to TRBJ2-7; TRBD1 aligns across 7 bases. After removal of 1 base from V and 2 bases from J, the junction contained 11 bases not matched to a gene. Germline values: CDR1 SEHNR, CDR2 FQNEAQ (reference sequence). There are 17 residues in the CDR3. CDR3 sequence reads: CASSLDRGPGRAYEQYF. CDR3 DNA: TGTGCCAGCAGCTTAGACAGGGGACCGGGGCGAGCCTACGAGCAGTACTTC.

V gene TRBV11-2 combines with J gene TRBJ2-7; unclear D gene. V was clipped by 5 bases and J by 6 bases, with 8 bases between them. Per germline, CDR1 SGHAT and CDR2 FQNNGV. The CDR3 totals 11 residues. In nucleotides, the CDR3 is TGTGCCAGCAGCGCCTGGACCGAGCAGTACTTC. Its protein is CASSAWTEQYF.

The DNA of the CDR3 is TGCGCCAGCAGCCAGGCGGACAGGGGCGACGAGCAGTACTTC. Translating gives CASSQADRGDEQYF. This rearrangement joins TRBV5-1 to TRBJ2-7, with 9 bases matching TRBD1. The V gene's germline CDR1 is SGHRS and CDR2 YFSETQ. The junction had 7 bases not matched to a gene; V was cut back by 4 bases and J by 5 bases. The CDR3 extends over 14 amino acids.

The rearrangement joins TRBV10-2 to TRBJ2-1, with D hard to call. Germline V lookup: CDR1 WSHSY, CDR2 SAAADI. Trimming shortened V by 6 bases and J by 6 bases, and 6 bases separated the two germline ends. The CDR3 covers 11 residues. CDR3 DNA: TGCGCCAGCAGCCTCATCAATGAGCAGTTCTTC. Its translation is CASSLINEQFF.

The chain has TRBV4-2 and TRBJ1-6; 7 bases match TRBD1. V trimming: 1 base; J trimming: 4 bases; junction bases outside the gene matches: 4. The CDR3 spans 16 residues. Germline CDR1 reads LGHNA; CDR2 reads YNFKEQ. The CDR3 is CASSQGGGEYNSPLHF. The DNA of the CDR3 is TGTGCCAGCAGCCAAGGAGGGGGCGAGTATAATTCACCCCTCCACTTT.

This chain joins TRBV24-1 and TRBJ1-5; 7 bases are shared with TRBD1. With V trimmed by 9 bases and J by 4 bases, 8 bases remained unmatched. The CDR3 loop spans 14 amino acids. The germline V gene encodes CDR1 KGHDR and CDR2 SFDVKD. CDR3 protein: CATSQGLRNQPQHF. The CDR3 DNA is TGTGCCACCTCACAGGGGCTGAGGAATCAGCCCCAGCATTTT.

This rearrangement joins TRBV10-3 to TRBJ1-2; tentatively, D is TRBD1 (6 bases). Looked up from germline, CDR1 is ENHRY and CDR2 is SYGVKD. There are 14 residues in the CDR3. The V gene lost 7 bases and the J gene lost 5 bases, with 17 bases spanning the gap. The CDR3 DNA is TGTGCCATCACCCCCTCCGAGGGGGTATATGGCTACACCTTC. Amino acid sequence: CAITPSEGVYGYTF.

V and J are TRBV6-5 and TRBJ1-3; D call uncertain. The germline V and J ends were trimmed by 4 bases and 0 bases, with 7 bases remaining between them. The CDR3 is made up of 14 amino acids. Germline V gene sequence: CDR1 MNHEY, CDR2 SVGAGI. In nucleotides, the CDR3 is TGTGCCAGCAGTTTCACAGACTCTGGAAACACCATATATTTT. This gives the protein CASSFTDSGNTIYF.

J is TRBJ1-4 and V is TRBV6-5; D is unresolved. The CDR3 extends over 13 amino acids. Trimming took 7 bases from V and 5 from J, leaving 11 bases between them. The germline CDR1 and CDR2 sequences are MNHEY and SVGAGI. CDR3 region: CASTLILNEKLFF. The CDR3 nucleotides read TGTGCCAGCACCCTAATCCTGAATGAAAAACTGTTTTTT.

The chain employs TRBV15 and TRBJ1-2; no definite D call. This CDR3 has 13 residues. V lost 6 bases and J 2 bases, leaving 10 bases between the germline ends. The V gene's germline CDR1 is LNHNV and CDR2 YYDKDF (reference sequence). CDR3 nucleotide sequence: TGTGCCACCAGGGTCGGGCCCAACTATGGCTACACCTTC. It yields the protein CATRVGPNYGYTF.

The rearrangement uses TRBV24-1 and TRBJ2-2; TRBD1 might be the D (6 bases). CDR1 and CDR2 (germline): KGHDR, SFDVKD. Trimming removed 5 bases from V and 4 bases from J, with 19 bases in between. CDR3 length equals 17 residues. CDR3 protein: CATSGPEGGLSTGELFF. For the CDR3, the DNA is TGTGCCACCAGTGGACCCGAAGGGGGATTGAGCACCGGGGAGCTGTTTTTT.

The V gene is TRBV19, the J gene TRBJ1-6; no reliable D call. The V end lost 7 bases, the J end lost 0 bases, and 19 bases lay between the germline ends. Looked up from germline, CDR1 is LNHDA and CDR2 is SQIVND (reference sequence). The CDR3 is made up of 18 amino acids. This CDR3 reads CASTSSRAVSSYNSPLHF. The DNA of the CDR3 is TGTGCCAGTACCTCATCCCGGGCAGTCAGCTCCTATAATTCACCCCTCCACTTT.

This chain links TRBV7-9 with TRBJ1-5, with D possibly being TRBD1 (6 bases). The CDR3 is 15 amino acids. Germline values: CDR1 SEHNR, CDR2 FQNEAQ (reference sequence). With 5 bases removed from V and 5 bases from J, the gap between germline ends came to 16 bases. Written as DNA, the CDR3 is TGTGCCAGCAGCCATTCCGGGCCAGGGGATCAGCCCCAGCATTTT. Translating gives CASSHSGPGDQPQHF. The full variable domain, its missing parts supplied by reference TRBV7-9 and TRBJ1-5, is DTGVSQNPRHKITKRGQNVTFRCDPISEHNRLYWYRQTLGQGPEFLTYFQNEAQLEKSRLLSDRFSAERPKGSFSTLEIQRTEQGDSAMYLCASSHSGPGDQPQHFGDGTRLSIL.

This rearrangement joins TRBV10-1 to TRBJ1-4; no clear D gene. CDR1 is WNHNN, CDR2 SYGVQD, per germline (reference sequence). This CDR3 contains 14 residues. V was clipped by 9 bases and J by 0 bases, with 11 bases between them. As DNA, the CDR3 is TGCGCCAGGGGGTACCGGCCAACTAATGAAAAACTGTTTTTT. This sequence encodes CARGYRPTNEKLFF.

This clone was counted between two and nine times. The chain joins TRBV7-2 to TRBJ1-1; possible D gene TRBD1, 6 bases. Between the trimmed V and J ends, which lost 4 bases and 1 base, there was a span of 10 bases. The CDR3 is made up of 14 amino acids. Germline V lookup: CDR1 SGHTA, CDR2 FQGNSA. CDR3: CASSWTDQNTEAFF. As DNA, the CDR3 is TGTGCCAGCAGCTGGACAGACCAGAACACTGAAGCTTTCTTT. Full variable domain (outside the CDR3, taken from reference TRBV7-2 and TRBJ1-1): GAGVSQSPSNKVTEKGKDVELRCDPISGHTALYWYRQSLGQGLEFLIYFQGNSAPDKSGLPSDRFSAERTGGSVSTLTIQRTQQEDSAVYLCASSWTDQNTEAFFGQGTRLTVV.

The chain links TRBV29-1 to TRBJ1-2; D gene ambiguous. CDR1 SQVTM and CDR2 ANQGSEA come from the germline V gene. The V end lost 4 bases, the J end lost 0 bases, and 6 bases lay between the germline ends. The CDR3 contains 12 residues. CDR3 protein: CSVAQPNYGYTF. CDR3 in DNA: TGCAGCGTTGCCCAGCCTAACTATGGCTACACCTTC.

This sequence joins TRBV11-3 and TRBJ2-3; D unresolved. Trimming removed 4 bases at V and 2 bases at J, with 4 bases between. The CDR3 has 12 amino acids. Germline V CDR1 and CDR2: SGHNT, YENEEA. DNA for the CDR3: TGTGCCAGCAGCTCCGACACAGATACGCAGTATTTT. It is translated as CASSSDTDTQYF.

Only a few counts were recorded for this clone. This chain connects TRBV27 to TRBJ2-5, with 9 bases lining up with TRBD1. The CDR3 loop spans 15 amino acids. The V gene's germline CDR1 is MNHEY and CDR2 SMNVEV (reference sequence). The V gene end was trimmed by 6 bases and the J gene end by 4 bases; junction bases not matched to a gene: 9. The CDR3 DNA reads TGTGCCAGCAGGGAACCGGGACAGGGTGCAGAGACCCAGTACTTC. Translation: CASREPGQGAETQYF.

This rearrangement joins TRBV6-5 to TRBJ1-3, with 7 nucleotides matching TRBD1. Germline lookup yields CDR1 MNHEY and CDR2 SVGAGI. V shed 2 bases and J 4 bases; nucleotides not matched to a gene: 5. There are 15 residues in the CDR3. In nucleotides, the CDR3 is TGTGCCAGCAGTTACGGCCTGACAGGGGGAAACACCATATATTTT. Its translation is CASSYGLTGGNTIYF.

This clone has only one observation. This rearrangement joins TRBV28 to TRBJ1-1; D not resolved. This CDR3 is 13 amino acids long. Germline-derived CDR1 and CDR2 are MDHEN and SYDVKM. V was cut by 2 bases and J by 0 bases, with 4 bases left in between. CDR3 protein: CASSLRMNTEAFF. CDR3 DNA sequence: TGTGCCAGCAGTTTAAGGATGAACACTGAAGCTTTCTTT.

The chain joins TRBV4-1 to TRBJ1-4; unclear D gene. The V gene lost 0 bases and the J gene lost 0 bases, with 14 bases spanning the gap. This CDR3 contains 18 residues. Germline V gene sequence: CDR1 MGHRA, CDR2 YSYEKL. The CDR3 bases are TGCGCCAGCAGCCAAGAAGGTCCACCTCGAACAACTAATGAAAAACTGTTTTTT. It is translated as CASSQEGPPRTTNEKLFF.

The CDR3 reads CASSLAGSTPTPLHF. The CDR3 DNA follows: TGTGCCAGCAGCTTAGCGGGCAGTACGCCAACACCCCTCCACTTT. This sequence joins TRBV7-2 and TRBJ1-6; D unresolved. Germline V gene lookup returns CDR1 SGHTA and CDR2 FQGNSA. Trimming pared 0 bases from V and 11 bases from J, leaving 14 bases between. The CDR3 covers 15 residues.

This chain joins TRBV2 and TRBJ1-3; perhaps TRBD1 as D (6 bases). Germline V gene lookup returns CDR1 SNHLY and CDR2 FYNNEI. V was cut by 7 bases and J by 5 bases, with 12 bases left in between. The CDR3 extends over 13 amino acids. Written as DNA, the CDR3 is TGTGCCAGCAAGTGGGGACACAGAAACACCATATATTTT. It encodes CASKWGHRNTIYF.

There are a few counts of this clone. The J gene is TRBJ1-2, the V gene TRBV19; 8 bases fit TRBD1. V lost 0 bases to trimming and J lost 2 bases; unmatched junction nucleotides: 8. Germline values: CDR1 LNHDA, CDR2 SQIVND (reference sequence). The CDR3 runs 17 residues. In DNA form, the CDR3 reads TGTGCCAGTAGTATAGATCTCCCGACAGGGGAGAACTATGGCTACACCTTC. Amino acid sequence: CASSIDLPTGENYGYTF.

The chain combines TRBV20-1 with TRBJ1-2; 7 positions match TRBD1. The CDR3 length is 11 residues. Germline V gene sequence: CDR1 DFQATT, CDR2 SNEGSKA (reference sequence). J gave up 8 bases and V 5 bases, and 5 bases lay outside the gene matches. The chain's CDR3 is CSASTGHGYTF. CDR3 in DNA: TGCAGTGCTTCGACAGGGCACGGCTACACCTTC.

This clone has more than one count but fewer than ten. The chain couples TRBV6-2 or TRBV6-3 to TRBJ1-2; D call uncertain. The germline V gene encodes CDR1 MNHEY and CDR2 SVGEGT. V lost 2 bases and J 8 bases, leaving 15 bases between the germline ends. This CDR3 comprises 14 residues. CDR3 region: CASSYPPGKRGYTF. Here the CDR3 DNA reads TGTGCCAGCAGTTACCCCCCGGGAAAGAGGGGCTACACCTTC.